What follows is one T cell receptor beta chain and its context. Its antigen is currently unknown. This record comes from a study of cytomegalovirus exposure and HLA in healthy donors. Study in general: Earlier sequencing of 150 million to 200 million T cells yielded about 120 million unique TCR beta sequences.

Points from the study as a whole: In a later analysis, TCR beta V- and J-gene trimming showed a link to a missense DCLRE1C variant. Published work reported that the classifier diagnosed cytomegalovirus status with high specificity and sensitivity. In a later analysis, common viral pathogens appeared linked to several of the most significant clusters.

The PCR ran on 60 Vbeta and 13 Jbeta primers. Profiling relied on immunoSEQ multiplex PCR, and the TCRdb table lists in-frame clones only, not all of them. The sample gives 200,000 or so clones, approximately 81% of which show up once; approximately 0.26% is in the top ten. The CDR3 has 14 amino acids. V shed 0 bases, J shed 6 bases, and the junction held 3 bases outside the gene matches. The germline CDR1 and CDR2 sequences are SGDLS and YYNGEE. This chain joins TRBV9 and TRBJ1-3, with 7 bases that match TRBD1. The sequencing input was PBMCs. The receptor was isolated from a boy between 5 and 17 years old in good health and CMV-seronegative. CDR3 sequence reads: CASSVGDRVNTIYF. CDR3 bases: TGTGCCAGCAGCGTAGGAGACAGGGTAAACACCATATATTTT.